These 30 T cell receptor beta chains were all obtained from the same sample, sequenced in a study of T cell responses to AZD1222 COVID-19 vaccine. Profiled with immunoSEQ multiplex PCR; TCRdb holds only in-frame clones, not every one. The repertoire consists of 120,000 or so clones, with 85% to 90% occurring once and the leading ten covering roughly 4.5%. This specimen was peripheral blood, taken on day 0 of AZD1222 vaccination. The source of these receptors is an adult in good health.

This chain joins TRBV20-1 and TRBJ2-2; D uncertain. Germline V gives CDR1 DFQATT, CDR2 SNEGSKA (reference sequence). The CDR3 sequence is 11 residues long. V was cut by 6 bases and J by 6 bases, with 8 bases left in between. CDR3 loop: CSATMAGELFF. CDR3 nucleotides: TGCAGTGCCACTATGGCCGGGGAGCTGTTTTTT.

The J gene is TRBJ1-5, the V gene TRBV6-5; D not certain. V lost 7 bases to trimming and J lost 2 bases, with 6 bases between them. CDR3 length: 12 residues. Germline lookup yields CDR1 MNHEY and CDR2 SVGAGI. CDR3 amino acids: CASKTGNQPQHF. The CDR3 nucleotides are TGTGCCAGCAAAACAGGCAATCAGCCCCAGCATTTT.

V and J are TRBV4-1 and TRBJ2-3; 7 nucleotides align to TRBD2. This CDR3 has 17 residues. CDR1 is MGHRA, CDR2 YSYEKL, per germline. With 2 bases clipped from V and 1 base from J, the junction kept 9 bases outside the gene matches. CDR3 region: CASSQLGGGVGTDTQYF. DNA of the CDR3: TGCGCCAGCAGCCAACTCGGCGGGGGTGTGGGCACAGATACGCAGTATTTT.

This clone was seen just once. V is TRBV20-1 and J is TRBJ2-5; tentatively, D is TRBD2 (5 bases). CDR1 is DFQATT and CDR2 is SNEGSKA in the germline V gene (reference sequence). V was clipped by 3 bases and J by 1 base, with 18 bases between them. The CDR3 loop spans 16 amino acids. Here the CDR3 reads CSASRTGSNPQETQYF. For the CDR3, the DNA is TGCAGTGCTAGTAGGACTGGGTCAAATCCCCAAGAGACCCAGTACTTC.

This chain links TRBV7-9 with TRBJ2-2; D is unclear. The V and J ends lost 3 bases and 0 bases respectively, with 11 bases between them. The CDR3 has 16 residues. Germline-derived CDR1 and CDR2 are SEHNR and FQNEAQ (reference sequence). The CDR3 nucleotides read TGTGCCAGCAGCTTCCCCAACCTCGCGAACACCGGGGAGCTGTTTTTT. This gives the protein CASSFPNLANTGELFF.

This clone is labeled medium-sized. J is TRBJ2-1 and V is TRBV6-4; the D gene could be TRBD1 or TRBD2 (5 bases each). The CDR3 covers 13 residues. V was clipped by 0 bases and J by 8 bases, with 8 bases between them. Germline CDR1 is MRHNA and CDR2 is SNTAGT. CDR3 sequence (DNA): TGTGCCAGCAGTGACTCCGGGGACCATGAGCAGTTCTTC. Translating it yields CASSDSGDHEQFF.

The CDR3 reads CASSYSPKDTQYF. As DNA, the CDR3 is TGTGCCAGCAGTTACTCGCCAAAGGATACGCAGTATTTT. The rearrangement links TRBV6-5 to TRBJ2-3; D is uncertain. The CDR3 is 13 residues long. Trimming removed 0 bases at V and 6 bases at J, with 7 bases between. The germline V gene encodes CDR1 MNHEY and CDR2 SVGAGI.

The rearrangement uses TRBV24-1 and TRBJ2-2; a possible D gene is TRBD2 (6 bases). This CDR3 is 13 amino acids long. CDR1 and CDR2 from the germline V gene are KGHDR and SFDVKD. Trimming stripped 3 bases from V and 13 bases from J, with 14 bases between. The CDR3 DNA is TGTGCCACCAGTGATCCTCATCGGGGAGGGCTGTTTTTT. It yields the protein CATSDPHRGGLFF.

J is TRBJ2-4 and V is TRBV19; tentatively, D is TRBD1 or TRBD2 (6 bases each). The CDR3 length is 14 residues. V was clipped by 3 bases and J by 8 bases, with 14 bases between them. Germline-derived CDR1 and CDR2 are LNHDA and SQIVND (reference sequence). The CDR3 here is CASSMGASGDIQYF. The CDR3 region has the DNA TGTGCCAGTAGTATGGGGGCATCGGGGGACATTCAGTACTTC.

The chain has TRBV2 and TRBJ2-5, with 9 bases fitting TRBD1. This CDR3 is 13 amino acids long. The ends lost 8 bases at V and 5 bases at J; junction bases unmatched: 6. The V gene's germline CDR1 is SNHLY and CDR2 FYNNEI. CDR3 loop: CASGGQGGETQYF. The CDR3, as DNA: TGTGCCAGCGGGGGACAGGGAGGTGAGACCCAGTACTTC.

This chain uses TRBV9 with TRBJ1-2, with D maybe TRBD1 (6 bases). The V end was cut by 3 bases, the J end by 5 bases, with 11 bases between. Germline lookup yields CDR1 SGDLS and CDR2 YYNGEE. The CDR3 spans 13 residues. The CDR3 sequence: CASSGQAGYGYTF. The CDR3 DNA reads TGTGCCAGCAGCGGACAGGCTGGGTATGGCTACACCTTC.

This rearrangement joins TRBV6-2 or TRBV6-3 to TRBJ1-5; 8 nucleotides match TRBD1. Germline loops: CDR1 MNHEY, CDR2 SVGEGT. Germline trimming cut 5 bases from V and 5 bases from J; bases unmatched to any gene: 8. The CDR3 is 15 amino acids. The CDR3 nucleotides read TGTGCCAGCAGTACCGGACAGGGATGGCATCAGCCCCAGCATTTT. Its translation: CASSTGQGWHQPQHF.

The chain couples TRBV20-1 to TRBJ2-1; 8 nucleotides agree with TRBD1. Germline-derived CDR1 and CDR2 are DFQATT and SNEGSKA (reference sequence). The CDR3 has 11 amino acids. V was pared by 5 bases and J by 13 bases, with 7 bases of the junction left unmatched. This CDR3 is CSAVRDRPQFF. CDR3 nucleotide sequence: TGCAGTGCTGTCCGGGACAGGCCCCAGTTCTTC.

The chain employs TRBV7-9 and TRBJ2-3; 8 bases are a match to TRBD2. Losses at the gene ends were 7 bases for V and 0 bases for J; bases not matched to a gene: 3. This CDR3 is built from 14 residues. CDR1 SEHNR and CDR2 FQNEAQ come from the germline V gene (reference sequence). Here the CDR3 DNA reads TGTGCCAGCACTAGCGGGTTTAGCACAGATACGCAGTATTTT. It is translated as CASTSGFSTDTQYF. The full variable domain, rest sourced from reference TRBV7-9 and TRBJ2-3, is DTGVSQNPRHKITKRGQNVTFRCDPISEHNRLYWYRQTLGQGPEFLTYFQNEAQLEKSRLLSDRFSAERPKGSFSTLEIQRTEQGDSAMYLCASTSGFSTDTQYFGPGTRLTVL.

The rearrangement joins TRBV7-2 to TRBJ2-5; no reliable D call. V was shortened by 6 bases and J by 0 bases, with 8 bases between the two germline ends. The CDR3 covers 13 residues. Germline V CDR1 and CDR2: SGHTA, FQGNSA. Written as DNA, the CDR3 is TGTGCCAGCAGGGGAACCTACCAAGAGACCCAGTACTTC. Protein sequence: CASRGTYQETQYF.

This chain links TRBV5-4 with TRBJ2-5; 7 positions match TRBD1. The CDR3 totals 14 residues. From germline, CDR1 is SGHNT and CDR2 YYREEE (reference sequence). Trimming cost V 4 bases and J 1 base; bases outside gene matches: 4. CDR3 region: CASSPGQFQETQYF. Here the CDR3 DNA reads TGTGCCAGCAGCCCGGGACAGTTCCAAGAGACCCAGTACTTC.

This rearrangement joins TRBV5-1 to TRBJ2-7, with 9 bases lining up with TRBD2. The CDR3 extends over 16 amino acids. Germline loops: CDR1 SGHRS, CDR2 YFSETQ. After removal of 4 bases from V and 1 base from J, the junction contained 9 bases not matched to a gene. CDR3 amino acids: CASSLFGGGVSYEQYF. CDR3 bases: TGCGCCAGCAGCCTTTTTGGCGGGGGGGTATCCTACGAGCAGTACTTC.

V gene TRBV28 combines with J gene TRBJ1-3; D gene ambiguous. Germline V lookup: CDR1 MDHEN, CDR2 SYDVKM. The CDR3 runs to 13 residues. Trimming cost V 8 bases and J 1 base, with 9 bases left between them. The DNA for the CDR3 is TGTGCCAGCCACGTGGGGTCTGGAAACACCATATATTTT. Protein: CASHVGSGNTIYF.

This clone was recorded at least ten times. This sequence joins TRBV7-9 and TRBJ1-2; TRBD1 is a possible D gene (5 bases). Germline V lookup: CDR1 SEHNR, CDR2 FQNEAQ (reference sequence). Trimming removed 10 bases at V and 6 bases at J, with 21 bases between. CDR3 length equals 14 residues. The CDR3 DNA follows: TGTGCCACCCCTTTTAGAGGGGCCCTTGATGGCTACACCTTC. Translating it yields CATPFRGALDGYTF.

CDR3 nucleotide sequence: TGCGCCAGCAGCGGCTCGACAGGGGGCAGCTACAATGAGCAGTTCTTC. Translating it yields CASSGSTGGSYNEQFF. The J gene is TRBJ2-1, the V gene TRBV5-1; 10 positions agree with TRBD1. Germline lookup yields CDR1 SGHRS and CDR2 YFSETQ. This CDR3 has 16 amino acids. J lost 3 bases, V lost 4 bases, and 7 bases had no gene match.

The chain joins TRBV28 to TRBJ2-5; no clear D gene. CDR3 length equals 14 residues. Trimming pared 4 bases from V and 1 base from J, leaving 10 bases between. The germline V gene has CDR1 MDHEN and CDR2 SYDVKM. The CDR3 here is CASSSGQVQETQYF. CDR3 coding DNA: TGTGCCAGCAGTTCCGGGCAGGTCCAAGAGACCCAGTACTTC.

This clone is a singleton in its sample. A much larger clone differs from this one at a single base, so this may be a read error. The same CDR3 is also encoded by other DNA sequences in this sample. The rearrangement uses TRBV10-3 and TRBJ1-5; D is unresolved. The CDR3 consists of 15 residues. V lost 3 bases and J lost 0, with 9 bases in between. Germline V gives CDR1 ENHRY, CDR2 SYGVKD. Here the CDR3 reads CAISEGRNSNQPQHF. For the CDR3, the DNA is TGTGCCATCAGTGAAGGGCGTAATAGCAATCAGCCCCAGCATTTT.

The chain has TRBV3-1 (or the pseudogene TRBV3-2) and TRBJ2-7, with D perhaps assigned TRBD1 or TRBD2 (5 bases each). The germline CDR1 and CDR2 sequences are LGHDT and YNNKEL (reference sequence). The CDR3 length is 12 residues. Deletions cut 3 bases from V and 3 bases from J, with 6 bases between. As DNA, the CDR3 is TGTGCCAGCAGCCAGGGACGCTACGAGCAGTACTTC. Residues: CASSQGRYEQYF.

The CDR3 DNA is TGTGCCAGCAGGGAGCGGGAGGGCCTATACAATGAGCAGTTCTTC. This sequence encodes CASREREGLYNEQFF. The chain uses TRBV2 and TRBJ2-1, with TRBD2 matching 10 bases. This CDR3 is built from 15 residues. Germline V gene sequence: CDR1 SNHLY, CDR2 FYNNEI. V lost 6 bases to trimming and J lost 4 bases; unmatched junction nucleotides: 6.

The chain is built from TRBV6-4 and TRBJ1-6; D is unresolved. Trimming stripped 7 bases from V and 8 bases from J, with 21 bases between. In germline, CDR1 is MRHNA, CDR2 SNTAGT. This CDR3 is built from 16 residues. The CDR3 bases are TGTGCCAGCACCAAACCATCCCAGAGCGCGCATTCACCCCTCCACTTT. Residues: CASTKPSQSAHSPLHF.

The V call is TRBV5-6, the J call TRBJ2-5, with a tentative D call TRBD1 (5 bases). The CDR3 contains 14 residues. Deletions cut 3 bases from V and 4 bases from J, with 13 bases between. CDR1 is SGHDT, CDR2 YYEEEE, per germline. This CDR3 is CASSSPTQGETQYF. As DNA, the CDR3 is TGTGCCAGCAGCTCCCCAACTCAGGGAGAGACCCAGTACTTC.

The rearrangement uses TRBV18 and TRBJ2-5, with D unresolved. The CDR3 runs 12 residues. Per the germline V gene, CDR1 is KGHSH and CDR2 is LQKENI. The V gene lost 2 bases and the J gene lost 3 bases, with 4 bases spanning the gap. The DNA for the CDR3 is TGTGCCAGCTCACCATCTAAAGAGACCCAGTACTTC. Its protein product is CASSPSKETQYF.

The rearrangement joins TRBV14 to TRBJ2-3, with TRBD1 as a possible D gene (5 bases). Germline V lookup: CDR1 SGHDN, CDR2 FVKESK. The CDR3 totals 16 residues. Trimming cost V 1 base and J 0 bases, with 11 bases left between them. The chain's CDR3 is CASSQGGRSSTDTQYF. CDR3 nucleotide sequence: TGTGCCAGCAGCCAAGGGGGCCGTTCTAGCACAGATACGCAGTATTTT. The full variable domain, in which reference TRBV14 and TRBJ2-3 provide the parts outside the CDR3, is EAGVTQFPSHSVIEKGQTVTLRCDPISGHDNLYWYRRVMGKEIKFLLHFVKESKQDESGMPNNRFLAERTGGTYSTLKVQPAELEDSGVYFCASSQGGRSSTDTQYFGPGTRLTVL.

The J gene is TRBJ1-3, the V gene TRBV9; D is uncertain. V lost 2 bases to trimming and J lost 0 bases, with 9 bases between them. The CDR3 loop spans 15 amino acids. Germline CDR1 reads SGDLS; CDR2 reads YYNGEE. This chain's CDR3 is CASSVEASSGNTIYF. The CDR3 DNA is TGTGCCAGCAGCGTCGAAGCGAGCTCTGGAAACACCATATATTTT.

This clone was detected a few times. The chain has TRBV10-3 and TRBJ2-1; 9 bases are shared with TRBD2. Germline V gene sequence: CDR1 ENHRY, CDR2 SYGVKD. This CDR3 comprises 15 residues. J lost 5 bases, V lost 6 bases, and 8 bases had no gene match. The CDR3: CAISPSGRQHNEQFF. In nucleotides, the CDR3 is TGTGCCATCAGCCCGAGCGGGAGGCAACACAATGAGCAGTTCTTC.